These 18 T cell receptor beta chains share one sample of origin, sequenced in a study of T cell responses to AZD1222 COVID-19 vaccine. This table comes from immunoSEQ multiplex PCR, and its TCRdb copy is limited to in-frame clones, with some not included. The sample includes about 140,000 clones, 92% of them seen just once. The sample consisted of peripheral blood, taken 28 days after the second AZD1222 dose. Receptors originate from an adult who received the AZD1222 COVID-19 vaccine.

The chain combines TRBV7-9 with TRBJ1-1, with D perhaps matching TRBD1 (6 bases). Trimming shortened V by 6 bases and J by 2 bases, and 13 bases separated the two germline ends. The CDR3 contains 14 residues. The germline gives CDR1 SEHNR, CDR2 FQNEAQ (reference sequence). The CDR3 nucleotides read TGTGCCAGCAGTTTCGGACAGCTAAACACTGAAGCTTTCTTT. The encoded protein is CASSFGQLNTEAFF. Full variable domain (rest looked up from reference TRBV7-9 and TRBJ1-1): DTGVSQNPRHKITKRGQNVTFRCDPISEHNRLYWYRQTLGQGPEFLTYFQNEAQLEKSRLLSDRFSAERPKGSFSTLEIQRTEQGDSAMYLCASSFGQLNTEAFFGQGTRLTVV.

The chain recombines TRBV20-1 with TRBJ2-3, with 9 positions matching TRBD2. Germline trimming cut 3 bases from V and 8 bases from J; bases unmatched to any gene: 15. The CDR3 contains 16 residues. The germline V gene encodes CDR1 DFQATT and CDR2 SNEGSKA (reference sequence). CDR3 nucleotides: TGCAGTGCTAGTTCCCACTGGACTAGCGCGTCGGGTACGCAGTATTTT. Amino acids: CSASSHWTSASGTQYF.

This clone was picked up one time. The rearrangement uses TRBV7-8 and TRBJ2-3; D unresolved. This CDR3 contains 15 residues. The ends were cut back, 1 base at V and 0 bases at J, with 8 bases in the middle. The germline gives CDR1 SGHVS, CDR2 FQNEAQ. The CDR3 protein is CASSLVLGSTDTQYF. Written as DNA, the CDR3 is TGTGCCAGCAGCTTAGTTTTGGGAAGCACAGATACGCAGTATTTT.

The genes are TRBV10-3 and TRBJ2-3; 7 positions match TRBD2. CDR3 length: 18 residues. The ends lost 5 bases at V and 4 bases at J; junction bases unmatched: 18. Per germline, CDR1 ENHRY and CDR2 SYGVKD. The CDR3 loop is CAISSPGTTLLPADTQYF. DNA of the CDR3: TGTGCCATCAGTTCCCCCGGGACTACCCTTCTTCCGGCAGATACGCAGTATTTT.

This clone came up a few times. This chain joins TRBV5-1 and TRBJ1-2; 8 bases line up with TRBD1. The J segment lost 6 bases and the V segment lost 3 bases, leaving 7 bases of the junction unmatched. CDR1 is SGHRS and CDR2 is YFSETQ in the germline V gene. The CDR3 contains 14 residues. The CDR3 spells CASSSGLGQDGYTF. The CDR3 region has the DNA TGCGCCAGCAGCTCGGGTTTGGGACAGGATGGCTACACCTTC.

This chain connects TRBV2 to TRBJ2-3; 13 bases fit TRBD2. The CDR3 extends over 16 amino acids. The ends lost 4 bases at V and 2 bases at J; junction bases unmatched: 3. CDR1 and CDR2 (germline): SNHLY, FYNNEI. The CDR3 sequence: CASSAGTSGTTDTQYF. The CDR3 region has the DNA TGTGCCAGCAGTGCCGGGACTAGCGGGACCACAGATACGCAGTATTTT.

The rearrangement uses TRBV5-1 and TRBJ2-3; possibly TRBD1 or TRBD2 for D (5 bases each). Looked up from germline, CDR1 is SGHRS and CDR2 is YFSETQ. Trimming removed 4 bases from V and 0 bases from J, with 12 bases in between. The CDR3 consists of 15 residues. CDR3 region: CASSAGDVSTDTQYF. In DNA, the CDR3 is TGCGCCAGCAGCGCTGGGGACGTGAGCACAGATACGCAGTATTTT.

V gene TRBV3-1 (or the pseudogene TRBV3-2) combines with J gene TRBJ2-1, with TRBD2 as a possible D gene (5 bases). CDR1 LGHDT and CDR2 YNNKEL come from the germline V gene (reference sequence). Deletions cut 2 bases from V and 3 bases from J, with 8 bases between. The CDR3 runs 14 residues. The CDR3 DNA sequence: TGTGCCAGCAGCCAACCTAGCAGCTACAATGAGCAGTTCTTC. Protein sequence: CASSQPSSYNEQFF.

The CDR3 nucleotides are TGTGCCAGCAGTCCCGACACAGCTAACTATGGCTACACCTTC. Translated, it gives CASSPDTANYGYTF. The chain uses TRBV27 and TRBJ1-2; D is ambiguous. Per the germline V gene, CDR1 is MNHEY and CDR2 is SMNVEV (reference sequence). The CDR3 spans 14 residues. V was shortened by 5 bases and J by 0 bases, with 10 bases between the two germline ends.

This chain connects TRBV27 to TRBJ2-3; TRBD2 matches at 9 bases. Trimming took 4 bases from V and 7 from J; bases not matched to a gene: 12. This CDR3 contains 16 residues. Germline V gene sequence: CDR1 MNHEY, CDR2 SMNVEV (reference sequence). For the CDR3, the DNA is TGTGCCAGCAGTTCCCTGGGTAGCGGGAGTGGGAATACGCAGTATTTT. Protein product: CASSSLGSGSGNTQYF.

The genes are TRBV28 and TRBJ1-2; D ambiguous. Germline V lookup: CDR1 MDHEN, CDR2 SYDVKM. Trimming cost V 3 bases and J 6 bases, with 8 bases left between them. The CDR3 length is 12 residues. The CDR3 loop reads CASSLKVHGYTF. The DNA of the CDR3 is TGTGCCAGCAGTTTGAAGGTCCATGGCTACACCTTC.

The chain employs TRBV2 and TRBJ2-1; a possible D gene is TRBD2 (5 bases). The CDR3 is 13 amino acids. V gave up 4 bases and J gave up 3 bases, with 7 bases separating them. Germline V gene sequence: CDR1 SNHLY, CDR2 FYNNEI. The CDR3 DNA follows: TGTGCCAGCAGTGGAGGGATCTACAATGAGCAGTTCTTC. Protein: CASSGGIYNEQFF.

This chain links TRBV6-5 with TRBJ1-5; 7 bases align to TRBD1. This CDR3 is built from 14 residues. V shed 6 bases and J 7 bases; nucleotides not matched to a gene: 9. The germline V gene encodes CDR1 MNHEY and CDR2 SVGAGI. In nucleotides, the CDR3 is TGTGCCAGCAGGGGGGACAGAAAAGACCAGCCCCAGCATTTT. It is translated as CASRGDRKDQPQHF.

The genes are TRBV28 and TRBJ1-5; D may be TRBD1 (5 bases). V was pared by 7 bases and J by 7 bases, with 14 bases between. The CDR3 has 13 amino acids. Germline V CDR1 and CDR2: MDHEN, SYDVKM. The CDR3 region has the DNA TGTGCCAGCAAGGAGGGGAGACAGCAGCCCCAGCATTTT. Translation: CASKEGRQQPQHF.

This sequence joins TRBV11-2 and TRBJ2-1; perhaps TRBD1 as D (6 bases). V lost 8 bases and J lost 10, with 12 bases in between. CDR1 is SGHAT and CDR2 is FQNNGV in the germline V gene. CDR3 length: 11 residues. In nucleotides, the CDR3 is TGTGCCAGCGGGCCCGGGACAGAGCAGTTCTTC. This translates into CASGPGTEQFF.

Regarding this clone: This sample also contains other DNA sequences that code for the same CDR3. V and J are TRBV7-9 and TRBJ1-1, with D unclear. The V gene lost 2 bases and the J gene lost 3 bases, with 4 bases spanning the gap. Per germline, CDR1 SEHNR and CDR2 FQNEAQ (reference sequence). The CDR3 has 12 residues. CDR3 sequence reads: CASSLRDTEAFF. The CDR3, as DNA: TGTGCCAGCAGCTTACGAGACACTGAAGCTTTCTTT. The full variable domain, in which reference TRBV7-9 and TRBJ1-1 provide the parts outside the CDR3, is DTGVSQNPRHKITKRGQNVTFRCDPISEHNRLYWYRQTLGQGPEFLTYFQNEAQLEKSRLLSDRFSAERPKGSFSTLEIQRTEQGDSAMYLCASSLRDTEAFFGQGTRLTVV.

This sequence joins TRBV19 and TRBJ1-4; no firm D call. V lost 0 bases, J lost 0 bases, and 11 bases lay in between. This CDR3 is 17 amino acids long. From germline, CDR1 is LNHDA and CDR2 SQIVND (reference sequence). The CDR3 here is CASSIDWFAATNEKLFF. In DNA form, the CDR3 reads TGTGCCAGTAGTATAGATTGGTTTGCCGCAACTAATGAAAAACTGTTTTTT.

V gene TRBV15 combines with J gene TRBJ1-1; D possibly corresponds to TRBD1 (5 bases). CDR3 size: 15 residues. Germline CDR1 and CDR2: LNHNV and YYDKDF (reference sequence). V dropped 2 bases and J dropped 1 base, with 11 bases sitting between them. Here the CDR3 reads CATSRPFTGNTEAFF. The CDR3 nucleotides read TGTGCCACCAGCAGACCGTTCACAGGGAACACTGAAGCTTTCTTT.